These T cell receptor beta chains were read from a single sample in a study of T-cell memory formation after mild COVID-19. TCRdb passed the 5' RACE reads through MiXCR, listing each CDR3 protein once. The sample shows 150,000 to 200,000 distinct CDR3 sequences, about a fifth of them seen only once. Sequenced material: PBMCs or a T cell subset sorted from them (not recorded which). Every receptor here comes from an adult woman who had mild COVID-19 (a few samples of this study predate the infection). Cell type and time point are not known. The CDR3 runs from the conserved cysteine through the conserved F or W. The D gene is left open where the match is weak. Rows may omit the clone size; those that give it use once, few, many or a size class.

>few|TRBD1|TRBV20-1|TRBJ1-1
CSAEDRAEGPEAFF
TGCAGTGCTGAGGACAGGGCGGAGGGACCTGAAGCTTTCTTT
>few|TRBD2|TRBV6-2/TRBV6-3|TRBJ2-1
CASRPLTQREPSYNEQFF
TGTGCCAGCCGTCCCCTTACTCAGCGGGAGCCCTCCTACAATGAGCAGTTCTTC
>few|NA|TRBV27|TRBJ2-7
CASRMGPYEQYF
TGTGCCAGCAGAATGGGTCCATACGAGCAGTACTTC
>NA|TRBD2|TRBV7-8|TRBJ2-5
CASSHLKRAGGEETQYF
TGTGCCAGCAGCCACCTGAAAAGAGCGGGGGGCGAAGAGACCCAGTACTTC
>NA|TRBD1|TRBV27|TRBJ1-1
CASSFYGTENTEAFF
TGTGCCAGCAGTTTCTATGGGACAGAGAACACTGAAGCTTTCTTT
>NA|NA|TRBV5-1|TRBJ1-1
CASSLTAGPTSEAFF
TGCGCCAGCAGCTTGACCGCAGGGCCCACGAGTGAAGCTTTCTTT
>NA|NA|TRBV7-6|TRBJ1-5
CASSFGPQHF
TGTGCCAGCAGCTTCGGGCCCCAGCATTTT
>NA|NA|TRBV11-2|TRBJ2-5
CDSSKQWETQYF
TGTGACAGCAGCAAACAGTGGGAGACCCAGTACTTC
>NA|NA|TRBV14|TRBJ2-7
CASSQDLVRGSSYEQYF
TGTGCCAGCAGCCAAGATCTAGTACGGGGCTCATCCTACGAGCAGTACTTC
>NA|NA|TRBV5-1|TRBJ2-1
CASSVDPPLYNEQFF
TGCGCCAGCAGCGTGGACCCCCCACTCTACAATGAGCAGTTCTTC
>few|TRBD2|TRBV5-5|TRBJ2-7
CASSLGLAGVDGEQYF
TGTGCCAGCAGCTTGGGACTAGCGGGAGTTGATGGCGAGCAGTACTTC
>few|NA|TRBV4-1|TRBJ1-1
CASSQAQGKNTEAFF
TGCGCCAGCAGCCAAGCGCAGGGGAAGAACACTGAAGCTTTCTTT
>NA|NA|TRBV15|TRBJ1-6
CATSRVKGSYNSPLHF
TGTGCCACCAGCAGAGTGAAGGGCTCCTATAATTCACCCCTCCACTTT
>NA|NA|TRBV4-1|TRBJ1-2
CASSQVGLITYGYTF
TGCGCCAGCAGCCAAGTTGGGTTGATCACTTATGGCTACACCTTC
>few|NA|TRBV20-1|TRBJ1-1
CSARGLSNTEAFF
TGCAGTGCTAGGGGACTTTCGAACACTGAAGCTTTCTTT
>few|TRBD2|TRBV28|TRBJ2-7
CASRIGGGYEQYF
TGTGCCAGCCGCATAGGCGGGGGCTACGAGCAGTACTTC
>many|NA|TRBV4-3|TRBJ2-1
CASSHGQSSYNEQFF
TGCGCCAGCAGCCACGGGCAGAGCTCCTACAATGAGCAGTTCTTC
>few|NA|TRBV4-1|TRBJ2-7
CASSQYPSWTDTYEQYF
TGCGCCAGCAGCCAATACCCATCCTGGACAGATACCTACGAGCAGTACTTC
>few|NA|TRBV27|TRBJ1-3
CASMEGSGNTIYF
TGTGCCAGCATGGAGGGCTCTGGAAACACCATATATTTT
>NA|NA|TRBV7-6|TRBJ1-3
CATRTSGNTIYF
TGTGCTACTAGGACCTCTGGAAACACCATATATTTT
>few|NA|TRBV30|TRBJ1-2
CAWSLGTPQRHGYTF
TGTGCCTGGAGTTTGGGGACTCCCCAAAGGCATGGCTACACCTTC
>NA|TRBD1|TRBV24-1|TRBJ2-6
CATSDHRGTGANVLTF
TGTGCCACCAGTGATCACAGGGGTACTGGGGCCAACGTCCTGACTTTC
>few|NA|TRBV7-9|TRBJ1-3
CASSLTGNTIYF
TGTGCCAGCAGCTTGACGGGAAACACCATATATTTT
>NA|NA|TRBV27|TRBJ2-7
CASSPGPNYEQYF
TGTGCCAGTAGTCCCGGACCAAATTACGAGCAGTACTTC
>few|NA|TRBV30|TRBJ1-4
CAWSVGVANEKLFF
TGTGCCTGGAGTGTCGGGGTCGCTAATGAAAAACTGTTTTTT
>few|TRBD2|TRBV6-5|TRBJ2-7
CASSYGGGGEQYF
TGTGCCAGCAGTTACGGGGGGGGTGGCGAGCAGTACTTC
>few|NA|TRBV7-9|TRBJ1-1
CASSYVFPNTEAFF
TGTGCCAGCAGCTACGTTTTTCCGAACACTGAAGCTTTCTTT
>few|NA|TRBV7-6|TRBJ1-3
CASSLGFFSGNTIYF
TGTGCCAGCAGCTTGGGGTTTTTCTCTGGAAACACCATATATTTT
>NA|NA|TRBV30|TRBJ1-4
CAWSPPPHRDYNEKLFF
TGTGCCTGGAGTCCCCCTCCCCACCGGGACTATAATGAAAAACTGTTTTTT
>NA|NA|TRBV7-6|TRBJ2-7
CASSLGWDEQYF
TGTGCCAGCAGCTTAGGGTGGGACGAGCAGTACTTC
>NA|TRBD2|TRBV29-1|TRBJ2-1
CSVEVGAGVVNEQFF
TGCAGCGTTGAAGTCGGAGCGGGAGTGGTTAATGAGCAGTTCTTC
>many|NA|TRBV7-2|TRBJ2-7
CASSLGVLAGDEQYF
TGTGCCAGCAGCTTGGGTGTACTAGCTGGGGACGAGCAGTACTTC
>NA|NA|TRBV19|TRBJ2-5
CASSGSLETQYF
TGTGCCAGTAGCGGATCATTGGAGACCCAGTACTTC
>NA|NA|TRBV12-3/TRBV12-4|TRBJ2-7
CASSVGTVWEQYF
TGTGCCAGCAGTGTCGGGACTGTTTGGGAGCAGTACTTC
>NA|TRBD1|TRBV2|TRBJ1-1
CASSAGQGARDTEAFF
TGTGCCAGCAGCGCCGGACAGGGGGCTAGAGACACTGAAGCTTTCTTT
>NA|TRBD2|TRBV14|TRBJ2-1
CASSQVRTSVDNEQFF
TGTGCCAGCAGCCAAGTTCGGACTAGCGTAGACAATGAGCAGTTCTTC
>few|NA|TRBV6-5|TRBJ1-6
CASSGLYNSPLHF
TGTGCCAGCAGTGGATTGTATAATTCACCCCTCCACTTT
>NA|NA|TRBV30|TRBJ1-5
CAWRETTPSGNQPQHF
TGTGCCTGGAGGGAAACGACACCCTCGGGAAATCAGCCCCAGCATTTT
>NA|NA|TRBV29-1|TRBJ2-7
CSVEDREGWEQYF
TGCAGCGTTGAAGACAGGGAAGGCTGGGAGCAGTACTTC
>NA|NA|TRBV7-2|TRBJ2-7
CASSDGGGVWPYEQYF
TGTGCCAGCAGCGACGGTGGCGGGGTTTGGCCCTACGAGCAGTACTTC
>NA|TRBD2|TRBV29-1|TRBJ2-7
CSVSGLAGGPYEQYF
TGCAGCGTTTCGGGACTAGCGGGGGGGCCCTACGAGCAGTACTTC
>few|NA|TRBV11-2|TRBJ2-2
CASTGLTGELFF
TGTGCCAGCACAGGGTTAACCGGGGAGCTGTTTTTT
>few|NA|TRBV7-2|TRBJ2-7
CASSLTSSDEQYF
TGTGCCAGCAGCCTGACTAGTTCCGACGAGCAGTACTTC
>NA|NA|TRBV4-1|TRBJ2-1
CASSQISNEQFF
TGCGCCAGCAGCCAAATAAGTAATGAGCAGTTCTTC
>NA|NA|TRBV20-1|TRBJ1-1
CSARDGGRKAFF
TGCAGTGCTAGAGATGGGGGCAGAAAAGCTTTCTTT
>NA|NA|TRBV6-6|TRBJ1-2
CASSYSIRYNYGYTF
TGTGCCAGCAGTTACTCGATCAGATATAACTATGGCTACACCTTC
>NA|TRBD2|TRBV5-1|TRBJ2-7
CASSSALAGGPSYEQYF
TGCGCCAGCAGCTCGGCACTAGCGGGAGGGCCCTCCTACGAGCAGTACTTC
>NA|TRBD2|TRBV20-1|TRBJ2-5
CSARDIASGRGTQYF
TGCAGTGCTAGAGATATAGCTAGCGGGAGAGGGACCCAGTACTTC
>NA|NA|TRBV5-5|TRBJ2-1
CASSPIQGGSYNEQFF
TGTGCCAGCAGCCCCATCCAGGGCGGGTCCTACAATGAGCAGTTCTTC
>NA|NA|TRBV13|TRBJ2-7
CASSSEGQKYEQYF
TGTGCCAGCAGCTCAGAAGGACAGAAGTACGAGCAGTACTTC
>few|NA|TRBV7-6|TRBJ2-3
CASSFAVEGSETSTDTQYF
TGTGCCAGCAGCTTCGCCGTGGAGGGGAGCGAAACTAGCACAGATACGCAGTATTTT